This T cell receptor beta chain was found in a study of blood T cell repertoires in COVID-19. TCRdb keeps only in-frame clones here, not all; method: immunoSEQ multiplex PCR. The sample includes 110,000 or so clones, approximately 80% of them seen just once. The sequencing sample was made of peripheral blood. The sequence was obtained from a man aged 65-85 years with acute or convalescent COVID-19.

CDR3 bases: TGTGCCAGCAGCGCGGACAGGGGGGGTGGCTACACCTTC. It specifies CASSADRGGGYTF. The chain carries TRBV14 and TRBJ1-2; TRBD1 agrees at 10 bases. CDR1 and CDR2 (germline): SGHDN, FVKESK. This CDR3 is built from 13 residues. After removal of 5 bases from V and 7 bases from J, the junction contained 4 bases not matched to a gene.